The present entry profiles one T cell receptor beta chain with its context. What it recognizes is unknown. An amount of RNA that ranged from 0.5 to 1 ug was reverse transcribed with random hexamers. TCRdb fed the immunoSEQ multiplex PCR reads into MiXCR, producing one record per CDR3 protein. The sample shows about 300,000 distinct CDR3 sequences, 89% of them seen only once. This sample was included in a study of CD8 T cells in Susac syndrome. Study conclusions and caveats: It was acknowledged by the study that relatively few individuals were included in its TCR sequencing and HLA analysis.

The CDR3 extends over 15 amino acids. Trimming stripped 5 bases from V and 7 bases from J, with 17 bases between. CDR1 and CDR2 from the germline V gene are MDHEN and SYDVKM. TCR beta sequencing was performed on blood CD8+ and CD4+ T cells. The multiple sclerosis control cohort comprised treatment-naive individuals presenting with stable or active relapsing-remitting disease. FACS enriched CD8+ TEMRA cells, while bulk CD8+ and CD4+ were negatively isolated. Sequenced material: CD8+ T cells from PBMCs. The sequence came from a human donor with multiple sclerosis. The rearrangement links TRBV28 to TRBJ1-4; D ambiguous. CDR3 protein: CASSPGRLDVEKLFF. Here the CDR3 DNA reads TGTGCCAGCAGTCCCGGTCGTCTTGATGTTGAAAAACTGTTTTTT.